A single T cell receptor beta chain is shown here with its context. Its antigen is unknown. The entry originates in a study of T cells after yellow fever vaccination. Study-level findings and limits: Reappearance after the booster was observed for most primary-vaccination clones (roughly 96% CD4, roughly 90% CD8).

As TCR cDNA was made by 5'RACE template switching, a universal primer site and UMIs were added. TCRdb called the 5' RACE reads again in MiXCR, with one record for every CDR3 protein. There are some 120,000 distinct CDR3 sequences in the sample; nearly 15% occur only once, and around 40% lies in the top ten. Trimming left V 1 base short and J 4 bases short, with 12 bases between. This CDR3 is 15 amino acids long. The germline V gene has CDR1 SGHAT and CDR2 FQDESV (reference sequence). The chain carries TRBV11-1 and TRBJ2-3, with a possible D match to TRBD1 (6 bases). This TCR was recovered from a man aged 18 to 35 who received the YFV17D yellow fever vaccine. The sample in question was CD8+ T cells sorted from PBMCs, obtained 5 days after the yellow fever booster vaccination. The CDR3 spells CASSLGAGVADTQYF. The CDR3 coding sequence is TGTGCCAGCAGCTTAGGCGCAGGGGTGGCAGATACGCAGTATTTT.